This passage covers 18 T cell receptor beta chains from one sample sequenced in a study of blood T cell repertoires in COVID-19. Assay: immunoSEQ multiplex PCR; the TCRdb copy retains only in-frame clones and omits some. This table holds approximately 210,000 clones, 80% found once. Sequencing input: PBMCs or T cells enriched from blood (not recorded which). The receptors shown here come from a man younger than 45 with acute COVID-19.

The J gene is TRBJ1-1, the V gene TRBV7-9; D perhaps matches TRBD1 (6 bases). There are 16 residues in the CDR3. Trimming removed 4 bases from V and 0 bases from J, with 15 bases in between. Germline assignment: CDR1 SEHNR and CDR2 FQNEAQ (reference sequence). CDR3 in amino acids: CASSSPTGSVNTEAFF. CDR3 DNA: TGTGCCAGCAGCTCCCCCACAGGGTCGGTGAACACTGAAGCTTTCTTT. Drawing the rest from reference TRBV7-9 and TRBJ1-1, the complete variable domain is DTGVSQNPRHKITKRGQNVTFRCDPISEHNRLYWYRQTLGQGPEFLTYFQNEAQLEKSRLLSDRFSAERPKGSFSTLEIQRTEQGDSAMYLCASSSPTGSVNTEAFFGQGTRLTVV.

The chain has TRBV28 and TRBJ1-6; D call uncertain. The CDR3 loop spans 13 amino acids. The germline gives CDR1 MDHEN, CDR2 SYDVKM. Trimming removed 4 bases at V and 10 bases at J, with 11 bases between. The CDR3 protein is CASSSLPTSPLHF. For the CDR3, the DNA is TGTGCCAGCAGTTCCTTGCCTACCTCACCCCTCCACTTT. Variable domain in full (rest from reference TRBV28 and TRBJ1-6): DVKVTQSSRYLVKRTGEKVFLECVQDMDHENMFWYRQDPGLGLRLIYFSYDVKMKEKGDIPEGYSVSREKKERFSLILESASTNQTSMYLCASSSLPTSPLHFGNGTRLTVT.

The J gene is TRBJ1-1, the V gene TRBV2; D might be TRBD1 (6 bases). V was shortened by 6 bases and J by 5 bases, with 19 bases between the two germline ends. Germline loops: CDR1 SNHLY, CDR2 FYNNEI. The CDR3 runs 15 residues. This chain's CDR3 is CASSLTGKGVTEAFF. CDR3 bases: TGTGCCAGCAGCCTAACAGGGAAAGGGGTTACTGAAGCTTTCTTT.

J is TRBJ1-6 and V is TRBV30, with a weak D call TRBD1 (6 bases). The germline V gene encodes CDR1 GTSNPN and CDR2 SVGIG (reference sequence). V was trimmed by 8 bases and J by 7 bases, leaving 18 bases between them. This CDR3 contains 14 residues. CDR3 region: CAGGAHRDNSPLHF. In nucleotides, the CDR3 is TGTGCCGGGGGGGCCCACAGGGACAATTCACCCCTCCACTTT.

The genes are TRBV2 and TRBJ2-3; 10 bases map to TRBD1. CDR3 length: 15 residues. The germline V gene has CDR1 SNHLY and CDR2 FYNNEI. V trimming: 4 bases; J trimming: 2 bases; junction bases outside the gene matches: 3. In nucleotides, the CDR3 is TGTGCCAGCAGTGGGGACAGGGGAAACACAGATACGCAGTATTTT. Translation gives CASSGDRGNTDTQYF.

The chain recombines TRBV12-3 or TRBV12-4 with TRBJ1-1, with D unclear. The germline V and J ends were trimmed by 3 bases and 3 bases, with 8 bases remaining between them. The length of the CDR3 is 13 residues. This CDR3 reads CASSFKRDTEAFF. CDR3 DNA: TGTGCCAGCAGTTTTAAGCGAGACACTGAAGCTTTCTTT.

The CDR3 reads CASSPGQSAEYGYTF. CDR3 DNA: TGTGCCAGCTCACCGGGTCAGTCGGCGGAATATGGCTACACCTTC. The J gene is TRBJ1-2, the V gene TRBV18, with D unresolved. Trimming removed 3 bases at V and 5 bases at J, with 16 bases between. Germline V CDR1 and CDR2: KGHSH, LQKENI. The CDR3 is made up of 15 amino acids. The variable domain in full, completed from reference TRBV18 and TRBJ1-2, reads NAGVMQNPRHLVRRRGQEARLRCSPMKGHSHVYWYRQLPEEGLKFMVYLQKENIIDESGMPKERFSAEFPKEGPSILRIQQVVRGDSAAYFCASSPGQSAEYGYTFGSGTRLTVV.

The chain employs TRBV29-1 and TRBJ1-2, with 7 bases identical to TRBD1. CDR3 size: 12 residues. Germline V lookup: CDR1 SQVTM, CDR2 ANQGSEA. V trimming: 7 bases; J trimming: 4 bases; junction bases outside the gene matches: 6. The DNA for the CDR3 is TGCAGCGCCGTGGACAGGTTCTATGGCTACACCTTC. Residues: CSAVDRFYGYTF.

This clone was detected once. Distinct nucleotide sequences in the sample also encode this CDR3. The chain carries TRBV4-2 and TRBJ2-5, with 7 bases identical to TRBD2. CDR3 length: 15 residues. V shed 0 bases and J 2 bases; nucleotides not matched to a gene: 3. The germline gives CDR1 LGHNA, CDR2 YNFKEQ. The CDR3 is CASSQDRGGQETQYF. As DNA, the CDR3 is TGTGCCAGCAGCCAAGACCGCGGGGGACAAGAGACCCAGTACTTC.

The rearrangement links TRBV27 to TRBJ1-4; D is ambiguous. The CDR3 extends over 15 amino acids. V dropped 5 bases and J dropped 0 bases, with 10 bases sitting between them. Germline V gives CDR1 MNHEY, CDR2 SMNVEV (reference sequence). CDR3 coding DNA: TGTGCCAGCAGTAGGAGGCGGGCAACTAATGAAAAACTGTTTTTT. It specifies CASSRRRATNEKLFF.

V usage is TRBV6-5 and J usage is TRBJ2-2, with TRBD1 matching 9 bases. Germline V gives CDR1 MNHEY, CDR2 SVGAGI. J was trimmed by 5 bases and V by 6 bases; bases with no gene match: 7. This CDR3 has 15 amino acids. In DNA, the CDR3 is TGTGCCAGCAGCCTCGGGACAGGGAGGACCGGGGAGCTGTTTTTT. Amino acids: CASSLGTGRTGELFF.

This clone has at least ten counts. This chain joins TRBV12-5 and TRBJ2-1; TRBD1 matches 7 bases. Germline V CDR1 and CDR2: LGHNT, FRNRAP. CDR3 length: 16 residues. The V gene end was trimmed by 2 bases and the J gene end by 0 bases; junction bases not matched to a gene: 4. The CDR3 region has the DNA TGTGCTAGTGGTTTGCAAGGGGGCCCCTCCTACAATGAGCAGTTCTTC. Its protein is CASGLQGGPSYNEQFF. The full variable domain, its missing parts supplied by reference TRBV12-5 and TRBJ2-1, is DARVTQTPRHKVTEMGQEVTMRCQPILGHNTVFWYRQTMMQGLELLAYFRNRAPLDDSGMPKDRFSAEMPDATLATLKIQPSEPRDSAVYFCASGLQGGPSYNEQFFGPGTRLTVL.

This clone was observed many times. The V and J genes are TRBV7-9 and TRBJ2-7, with unresolved D. The germline V and J ends were trimmed by 4 bases and 2 bases, with 12 bases remaining between them. The CDR3 sequence is 14 residues long. In germline, CDR1 is SEHNR, CDR2 FQNEAQ (reference sequence). DNA of the CDR3: TGTGCCAGCAGCTCCAGGTACCCCCCCTACGAGCAGTACTTC. Translation: CASSSRYPPYEQYF.

The V and J genes are TRBV29-1 and TRBJ1-2; the D gene is possibly TRBD1 (5 bases). V shed 8 bases and J shed 2 bases, with 9 bases lying between them. Germline values: CDR1 SQVTM, CDR2 ANQGSEA. This CDR3 spans 11 amino acids. CDR3 region: CSSTENYGYTF. The DNA of the CDR3 is TGCAGCTCGACAGAAAACTATGGCTACACCTTC.

This clone was seen a single time. The rearrangement links TRBV4-1 to TRBJ1-1; weak D call: TRBD1 (5 bases). The CDR3 sequence is 11 residues long. The V and J ends lost 5 bases and 6 bases respectively, with 7 bases between them. CDR1 is MGHRA, CDR2 YSYEKL, per germline. The CDR3 nucleotides read TGCGCCAGCAGCGGGGGGGCTGAAGCTTTCTTT. Protein: CASSGGAEAFF.

This rearrangement joins TRBV30 to TRBJ1-1; D unresolved. The V and J ends lost 3 bases and 4 bases respectively, with 9 bases between them. This CDR3 has 12 amino acids. Germline V lookup: CDR1 GTSNPN, CDR2 SVGIG (reference sequence). CDR3 in DNA: TGTGCCTGGAGGGCAGGAACCACTGAAGCTTTCTTT. It specifies CAWRAGTTEAFF.

The gene calls are TRBV29-1 and TRBJ1-2, with 10 bases that match TRBD1. Trimming took 5 bases from V and 8 from J; bases not matched to a gene: 8. Per the germline V gene, CDR1 is SQVTM and CDR2 is ANQGSEA. The CDR3 runs to 13 residues. The CDR3 protein is CSVYPGQGQGYTF. The DNA of the CDR3 is TGCAGCGTTTACCCGGGACAGGGGCAAGGCTACACCTTC.

This chain links TRBV28 with TRBJ1-1; no reliable D call. This CDR3 has 12 amino acids. Germline CDR1 and CDR2: MDHEN and SYDVKM. Trimming stripped 7 bases from V and 4 bases from J, with 10 bases between. CDR3 in DNA: TGTGCCAGCACTGGGCGGGTCACTGAAGCTTTCTTT. Amino acid sequence: CASTGRVTEAFF.